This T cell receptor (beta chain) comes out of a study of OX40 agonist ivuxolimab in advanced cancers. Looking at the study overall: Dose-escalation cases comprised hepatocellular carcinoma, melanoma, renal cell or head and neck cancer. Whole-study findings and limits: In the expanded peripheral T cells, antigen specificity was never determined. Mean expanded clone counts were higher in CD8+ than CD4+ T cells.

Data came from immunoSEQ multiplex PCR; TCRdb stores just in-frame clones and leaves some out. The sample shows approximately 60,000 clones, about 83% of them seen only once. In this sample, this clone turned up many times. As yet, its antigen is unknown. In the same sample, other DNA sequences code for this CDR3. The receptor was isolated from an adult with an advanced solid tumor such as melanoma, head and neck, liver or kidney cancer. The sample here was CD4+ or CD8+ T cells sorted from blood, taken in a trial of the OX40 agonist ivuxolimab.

The CDR3 loop reads CASSPGPNYEQYF. CDR3 coding DNA: TGTGCCAGCAGCCCCGGCCCCAACTACGAGCAGTACTTC. The chain has TRBV7-6 and TRBJ2-7; D is uncertain. Germline V gives CDR1 SGHVS, CDR2 FNYEAQ. This CDR3 has 13 residues. Trimming cost V 5 bases and J 3 bases, with 11 bases left between them.